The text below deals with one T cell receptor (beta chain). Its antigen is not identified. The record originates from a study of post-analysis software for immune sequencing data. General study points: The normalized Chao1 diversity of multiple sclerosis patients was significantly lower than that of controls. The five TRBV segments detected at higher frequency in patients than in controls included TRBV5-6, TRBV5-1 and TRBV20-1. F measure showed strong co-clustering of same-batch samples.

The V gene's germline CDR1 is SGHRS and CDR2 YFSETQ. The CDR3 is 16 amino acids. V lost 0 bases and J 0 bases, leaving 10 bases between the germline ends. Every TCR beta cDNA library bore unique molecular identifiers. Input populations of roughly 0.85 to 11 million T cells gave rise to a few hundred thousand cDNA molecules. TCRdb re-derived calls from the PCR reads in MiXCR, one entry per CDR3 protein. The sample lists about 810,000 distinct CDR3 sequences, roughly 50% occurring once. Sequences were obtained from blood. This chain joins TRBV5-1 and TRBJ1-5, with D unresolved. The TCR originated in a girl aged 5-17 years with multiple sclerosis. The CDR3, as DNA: TGCGCCAGCAGCTTGGTGCGGAACTATAGCAATCAGCCCCAGCATTTT. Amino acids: CASSLVRNYSNQPQHF.